This T cell receptor (beta chain) was observed in a study of identical twins. TCRdb analysed the 5' RACE reads with MiXCR anew, one entry per CDR3 protein. The sample carries around 340,000 distinct CDR3 sequences, approximately 13% recorded once. Every one of the donors was a healthy Caucasian. CDR1 MNHEY and CDR2 SMNVEV come from the germline V gene (reference sequence). Trimming left V 2 bases short and J 4 bases short, with 18 bases between. This CDR3 has 16 residues. The same specimen was also included in a second study, on yellow fever vaccine responses in identical twins.

The sample consisted of CD8+ T cells sorted from blood. The J gene is TRBJ2-7, the V gene TRBV27; TRBD2 is a possible D gene (7 bases). The receptor was derived from a woman younger than 35 in good health. The CDR3 here is CASSLNGGHSRYEQYF. The CDR3 DNA reads TGTGCCAGCAGTTTAAACGGGGGGCATTCGCGGTACGAGCAGTACTTC.